This entry lists 12 T cell receptor beta chains sequenced from one sample in a study of blood T cell repertoires in COVID-19. Data came from immunoSEQ multiplex PCR; TCRdb stores just in-frame clones and leaves some out. This table holds 320,000 or so clones, roughly 90% found once. The sequencing sample was made of PBMCs or T cells enriched from blood (not recorded which). The receptors were gathered from a woman aged 25 to 45 who had recovered from COVID-19.

The chain links TRBV2 to TRBJ2-7; tentatively, D is TRBD1 (6 bases). The germline CDR1 and CDR2 sequences are SNHLY and FYNNEI. V was trimmed by 5 bases and J by 3 bases, leaving 14 bases between them. This CDR3 has 14 amino acids. The CDR3 region is CASSNRAPNYEQYF. CDR3 in DNA: TGTGCCAGCAGTAACAGGGCTCCAAACTACGAGCAGTACTTC.

CDR3 amino acids: CATSDLGQGIRETQYF. The CDR3 DNA reads as TGTGCCACCAGTGATTTAGGGCAGGGGATACGGGAGACCCAGTACTTC. The genes are TRBV24-1 and TRBJ2-5, with D perhaps matching TRBD1 (6 bases). V lost 1 base to trimming and J lost 5 bases, with 16 bases between them. This CDR3 comprises 16 residues. Germline loops: CDR1 KGHDR, CDR2 SFDVKD.

The gene calls are TRBV5-1 and TRBJ2-7; 9 bases map to TRBD1. Germline lookup yields CDR1 SGHRS and CDR2 YFSETQ. The CDR3 totals 14 residues. Trimming at V came to 4 bases and at J to 3 bases, leaving 5 bases not matched to a gene. In DNA form, the CDR3 reads TGCGCCAGCAGCGGGGAGACAGGGGGCTACGAGCAGTACTTC. Translating it yields CASSGETGGYEQYF.

The chain carries TRBV6-2 or TRBV6-3 and TRBJ2-5, with TRBD2 matching 7 bases. V lost 2 bases and J lost 0; bases outside the gene matches: 3. Germline CDR1 reads MNHEY; CDR2 reads SVGEGT. This CDR3 comprises 15 residues. CDR3 nucleotide sequence: TGTGCCAGCAGTTACCCTGGACTAGACCAAGAGACCCAGTACTTC. Its protein is CASSYPGLDQETQYF.

This chain uses TRBV24-1 with TRBJ1-1; TRBD1 is a possible D gene (5 bases). The ends were cut back, 4 bases at V and 3 bases at J, with 8 bases in the middle. The CDR3 runs to 13 residues. CDR1 and CDR2 (germline): KGHDR, SFDVKD. The CDR3 DNA sequence: TGTGCCACCAGTGACTCGGGGGACACTGAAGCTTTCTTT. Its protein is CATSDSGDTEAFF.

This chain connects TRBV3-1 (or the pseudogene TRBV3-2) to TRBJ1-1; no definite D call. This CDR3 has 13 amino acids. Germline CDR1 LGHDT, CDR2 YNNKEL (reference sequence). Trimming removed 8 bases from V and 0 bases from J, with 10 bases in between. Here the CDR3 DNA reads TGTGCCAGCGGTATTGAGCTGAACACTGAAGCTTTCTTT. Amino acid sequence: CASGIELNTEAFF.

The CDR3 nucleotides read TGTGCCAGCAGCTTTTTTCAGGGGAACACTGAAGCTTTCTTT. Translating it yields CASSFFQGNTEAFF. This sequence joins TRBV5-4 and TRBJ1-1, with a tentative D call TRBD1 (5 bases). The germline CDR1 and CDR2 sequences are SGHNT and YYREEE (reference sequence). V lost 2 bases to trimming and J lost 1 base, with 9 bases between them. The CDR3 runs to 14 residues.

This rearrangement joins TRBV5-1 to TRBJ1-1; weak D call: TRBD1 (5 bases). V lost 0 bases and J lost 3, with 12 bases in between. This CDR3 spans 15 amino acids. The germline V gene has CDR1 SGHRS and CDR2 YFSETQ. This CDR3 is CASSLVGTGDTEAFF. CDR3 sequence (DNA): TGCGCCAGCAGCTTGGTCGGGACGGGGGACACTGAAGCTTTCTTT.

The CDR3 reads CASSLFGRDTEAFF. The CDR3 DNA follows: TGTGCCAGCAGCTTGTTCGGTCGTGACACTGAAGCTTTCTTT. This chain connects TRBV7-6 to TRBJ1-1; D is unresolved. The ends were cut back, 3 bases at V and 3 bases at J, with 11 bases in the middle. Germline assignment: CDR1 SGHVS and CDR2 FNYEAQ. The CDR3 covers 14 residues.

V is TRBV7-2 and J is TRBJ2-2; TRBD1 agrees at 7 bases. V lost 5 bases, J lost 2 bases, and 14 bases stayed unmatched. Germline CDR1 SGHTA, CDR2 FQGNSA. The CDR3 has 18 amino acids. This chain's CDR3 is CASSPIDRAGRNTGELFF. The CDR3 region has the DNA TGTGCCAGCAGCCCCATAGACAGGGCTGGTCGCAACACCGGGGAGCTGTTTTTT.

This clone has just a few counts. The gene calls are TRBV14 and TRBJ1-1; 8 bases match TRBD1. This CDR3 region has 15 residues. V dropped 4 bases and J dropped 4; count of bases not matched to a gene: 8. Looked up from germline, CDR1 is SGHDN and CDR2 is FVKESK. The CDR3 sequence: CASSRRTGLATEAFF. As DNA, the CDR3 is TGTGCCAGCAGCCGACGGACAGGGTTGGCCACTGAAGCTTTCTTT.

The chain joins TRBV19 to TRBJ2-3, with 9 bases identical to TRBD1. Germline assignment: CDR1 LNHDA and CDR2 SQIVND (reference sequence). This CDR3 contains 20 residues. The V gene end was trimmed by 6 bases and the J gene end by 3 bases; junction bases not matched to a gene: 22. As DNA, the CDR3 is TGTGCCAGTAGATACCCCCCGATGGTCCGGGACAGGGTGGGGACAGATACGCAGTATTTT. Its translation is CASRYPPMVRDRVGTDTQYF. Variable domain in full (rest from reference TRBV19 and TRBJ2-3): DGGITQSPKYLFRKEGQNVTLSCEQNLNHDAMYWYRQDPGQGLRLIYYSQIVNDFQKGDIAEGYSVSREKKESFPLTVTSAQKNPTAFYLCASRYPPMVRDRVGTDTQYFGPGTRLTVL.